This note documents a single T cell receptor (beta chain) sequence. TCRdb keeps only in-frame clones here, not all; method: immunoSEQ multiplex PCR. The table includes about 46,000 clones, about 89% detected once. The data belong to a study of OX40 agonist ivuxolimab in advanced cancers. Overall study: A mean age of approximately 60 years, range about 23 to 90, was recorded, and more than 80% were male.

The CDR3 runs 14 residues. Looked up from germline, CDR1 is MNHNS and CDR2 is SASEGT. Between the trimmed V and J ends, which lost 5 bases and 2 bases, there was a span of 13 bases. People who had autoimmune disease history or systemic immunosuppression were excluded. The sampling schedule covered blood at baseline, cycle 4 day 1, and cycle 7 day 1. Sample: CD4+ or CD8+ T cells sorted from blood, taken in a trial of the OX40 agonist ivuxolimab. The V gene is TRBV6-1, the J gene TRBJ2-7; TRBD1 might be the D (6 bases). This TCR derives from an adult with an advanced solid tumor such as melanoma, head and neck, liver or kidney cancer. The CDR3 DNA reads as TGTGCCAGCAGTAGGCAGGGGAGCGCCTACGAGCAGTACTTC. Its protein product is CASSRQGSAYEQYF.